The subject of this entry is one TCR beta chain. Its target is not known. This CDR3 has 15 amino acids. Deletions cut 0 bases from V and 4 bases from J, with 14 bases between. Germline-derived CDR1 and CDR2 are SGDLS and YYNGEE. This entry belongs to a study of radiotherapy plus CTLA-4 blockade in lung cancer. General study findings and limits: In blood, TCR clones derived from the tumor expanded after radiotherapy plus ipilimumab.

Treatment of patients with chemo-refractory metastatic non-small-cell lung cancer consisted of focal radiation plus CTLA-4 blockade with ipilimumab. Sequencing was performed with immunoSEQ multiplex PCR; in TCRdb, only in-frame clones are kept and a portion is missing. The table has about 62,000 clones, approximately 76% seen once; the top ten hold 2.9%. The J gene is TRBJ2-7, the V gene TRBV9; D perhaps matches TRBD1 (5 bases). Sequenced here: peripheral blood, sampled from a patient treated with radiotherapy plus ipilimumab. The origin of this receptor is a human donor with non-small cell lung cancer who had a complete response to radiotherapy plus ipilimumab. This CDR3 reads CASSVDAQGTYEQYF. As DNA, the CDR3 is TGTGCCAGCAGCGTAGACGCCCAGGGAACGTACGAGCAGTACTTC. Drawing the rest from reference TRBV9 and TRBJ2-7, the complete variable domain is DSGVTQTPKHLITATGQRVTLRCSPRSGDLSVYWYQQSLDQGLQFLIQYYNGEERAKGNILERFSAQQFPDLHSELNLSSLELGDSALYFCASSVDAQGTYEQYFGPGTRLTVT.